This record looks at one T cell receptor beta chain sequence and its context. Its antigen is not yet known. Inclusive of the bounding cysteine and phenylalanine, the CDR3 is 12 residues long. No DNA sequence was recorded. Sequences SGHRS (CDR1) and YFSETQ (CDR2) are obtained from the germline V gene. This entry is derived from a study of T cells expressing NK-cell markers (dated by TCRdb to 2018 to 2021). With respect to the entire study: In sorted CD3+CD56+NKG2C+, CD3+CD56+NKG2C- and CD3+CD56-NKG2C+ T-cell subsets from about 8 donors, TCR beta-chain repertoires were profiled. Illumina HiSeq 2000/2500, MiSeq or NextSeq was used to sequence libraries as 2 x 150 bp reads. All eight donors whose samples were sequenced were randomly selected healthy volunteers, three of them men and five women. Among the eight sequenced donors, seven were HCMV-seropositive and one was HCMV-seronegative.

Overall study results and their limits: Those dominant clonotypes were again the most abundant among CD3+CD56-NKG2C+ cells in a few donors, at about 25-65%. Whether the expanded NKG2C-expressing T cell clones were specific for HCMV antigens remained unclear. In six donors, the dominant CD3+CD56+NKG2C+ clonotypes ranked among the top 10 CD8+ clonotypes, making up about 1.0-7.5% of CD8+ T cells.

A commercial ELISA kit detecting HCMV-specific IgG in serum was used to determine HCMV serostatus. Ficoll density gradient centrifugation was used to isolate peripheral blood mononuclear cells from blood. The listed sequencing device is Illumina HiSeq 2000. The TCR beta cDNA libraries were made using 5'RACE template switching, a step that added both a universal primer site and unique molecular identifiers. Priming for cDNA synthesis came from the TCR beta constant segment, and two successive PCR amplification steps followed. In the authors' own workflow: MIGEC was used to demultiplex reads and group the reads by UMI, and MiTCR was used to assemble and quantify clonotypes. To exclude erroneous sequences, only TCR cDNA sequences supported by at least two reads were retained. Downstream repertoire analysis used the tcR package, and clonotypes were matched across fractions by CDR3 nucleotide sequence plus V segment. VDJmatch was used to annotate antigen specificity against VDJdb, with one amino acid substitution allowed in CDR3. The reads underwent TCRdb reprocessing, giving one record for each CDR3 protein sequence and no DNA. Here the V and J calls rest on TCRdb's processing, not on the authors' analysis. The sample has fewer than 550,000 distinct CDR3 sequences on record. The ten largest clones add up to 1.4% to 1.5% of the sample.

The receptor chain draws on TRBV5-1 and TRBJ2-3; there is no DNA to check the TCRdb D call of TRBD1. The TCR sequence derives from a woman in her forties or fifties in good health. Donor details come from another sample of the same person, matched by shared clones. Sequencing was performed on blood T cells: a sorted CD56 or NKG2C T cell subset, CD4+ or CD8+ T cells, or bulk PBMC T cells (not recorded which). The CDR3 reads as follows: CASSFYQGTQYF.